Each of the 9 T cell receptor beta chains below was sequenced from the same sample in a study of cytomegalovirus exposure and HLA in healthy donors. The PCR made use of 60 Vbeta and 13 Jbeta primers. Sequencing was performed with immunoSEQ multiplex PCR; in TCRdb, only in-frame clones are kept and a portion is missing. This sample carries tens of thousands of clones, 60% to 80% of them seen once, and the ten largest clones take approximately 3.8%. Sample: PBMCs. The origin of the receptors is a woman aged 40 to 50 in good health and CMV-seronegative.

The chain is built from TRBV5-1 and TRBJ2-1; D perhaps matches TRBD2 (5 bases). CDR3 length: 13 amino acids. Germline lookup yields CDR1 SGHRS and CDR2 YFSETQ. Trimming shortened V by 2 bases and J by 9 bases, and 12 bases separated the two germline ends. The CDR3 DNA follows: TGCGCCAGCAGCTTTGGCGGGTACGGTGAGCAGTTCTTC. It is translated as CASSFGGYGEQFF. Full variable domain (remainder filled in from reference TRBV5-1 and TRBJ2-1): KAGVTQTPRYLIKTRGQQVTLSCSPISGHRSVSWYQQTPGQGLQFLFEYFSETQRNKGNFPGRFSGRQFSNSRSEMNVSTLELGDSALYLCASSFGGYGEQFFGPGTRLTVL.

The chain joins TRBV5-1 to TRBJ2-1, with 9 bases that match TRBD2. CDR1 SGHRS and CDR2 YFSETQ come from the germline V gene. The CDR3 is 14 residues long. After removal of 4 bases from V and 8 bases from J, the junction contained 7 bases not matched to a gene. The CDR3, as DNA: TGCGCCAGCAGCGAGCGAGCGGGGGGATATGAGCAGTTCTTC. Its translation is CASSERAGGYEQFF.

In this sample, this clone turned up a few times. The V gene is TRBV2, the J gene TRBJ2-1; D perhaps matches TRBD1 (5 bases). Germline V gives CDR1 SNHLY, CDR2 FYNNEI. V was cut by 7 bases and J by 4 bases, with 17 bases left in between. This CDR3 is built from 15 residues. The CDR3 DNA is TGTGCCAGCAAAAGGGGAAGGGAAAGGTACAATGAGCAGTTCTTC. This encodes CASKRGRERYNEQFF.

The J gene is TRBJ2-1, the V gene TRBV7-9; D is ambiguous. Deletions cut 6 bases from V and 8 bases from J, with 11 bases between. CDR1 SEHNR and CDR2 FQNEAQ come from the germline V gene (reference sequence). The CDR3 is 12 amino acids. CDR3 nucleotides: TGTGCCAGCAGTCTATTGTCCGATGAGCAGTTCTTC. It translates to CASSLLSDEQFF.

The chain combines TRBV6-5 with TRBJ2-3; 7 nucleotides align to TRBD1. J gave up 6 bases and V 7 bases, and 13 bases lay outside the gene matches. CDR1 is MNHEY and CDR2 is SVGAGI in the germline V gene. The CDR3 spans 15 residues. In DNA form, the CDR3 reads TGTGCCAGCAAACCCGAGAAGGGGGCAGGGGATACGCAGTATTTT. It codes for CASKPEKGAGDTQYF.

The rearrangement links TRBV7-9 to TRBJ2-7; 7 bases agree with TRBD2. The germline CDR1 and CDR2 sequences are SEHNR and FQNEAQ (reference sequence). Unmatched junction bases numbered 11, after V lost 10 bases and J lost 2 bases. There are 14 residues in the CDR3. The CDR3 DNA follows: TGTGCCAACACCGAACGGCGGGAGACCTACGAGCAGTACTTC. Translated, it gives CANTERRETYEQYF.

The rearrangement joins TRBV5-4 to TRBJ2-2; 10 bases map to TRBD2. This CDR3 contains 15 residues. The V and J ends lost 5 bases and 8 bases, in that order; junction bases with no gene match: 9. The germline V gene encodes CDR1 SGHNT and CDR2 YYREEE (reference sequence). The CDR3 region is CASSDKRGGEGELFF. As DNA, the CDR3 is TGTGCCAGCAGTGATAAGCGGGGGGGAGAGGGGGAGCTGTTTTTT.

This clone was picked up one time. The CDR3 region has the DNA TGTGCCAGCAGTGAAACCTATAGCAATCAGCCCCAGCATTTT. This sequence encodes CASSETYSNQPQHF. The V gene is TRBV6-5, the J gene TRBJ1-5; D gene ambiguous. Germline CDR1 is MNHEY and CDR2 is SVGAGI. V gave up 5 bases and J gave up 0 bases, with 8 bases separating them. The CDR3 extends over 14 amino acids.

This clone was observed a handful of times. The chain links TRBV6-5 to TRBJ2-7; 12 nucleotides line up with TRBD2. V lost 5 bases to trimming and J lost 4 bases; unmatched junction nucleotides: 3. The length of the CDR3 is 14 residues. CDR1 and CDR2 from the germline V gene are MNHEY and SVGAGI. Here the CDR3 reads CASSEGLAGYEQYF. The CDR3 bases are TGTGCCAGCAGTGAGGGACTAGCGGGTTACGAGCAGTACTTC.